This T cell receptor (beta chain) was captured in a study of T cell repertoires in cytomegalovirus infection. Study details: It was the public TCR beta signatures that indicated both CMV infection and matching HLA type. Study observations and caveats: Cumulative public TCR beta family frequency identified CMV carriers with the relevant HLA. In two of eight donors, the top clonotype was HLA-C-restricted CMV-specific.

Worth noting for this clonotype: Antigen: not known.

TCRdb used MiXCR to reprocess the reads, holding one entry per CDR3 protein. Here the sample spans some 350,000 distinct CDR3 sequences, just under 30% being singletons. Trimming cost V 4 bases and J 2 bases, with 11 bases left between them. CDR3 size: 14 residues. Germline CDR1 is LGHNA and CDR2 is YNFKEQ. This material consisted of cultured PBMCs, taken from culture after CMV antigen stimulation. The clonotype was recovered from a human donor in good health (CMV status not recorded). Some clones in this sample may be carry-over from other donors' samples. The chain employs TRBV4-2 and TRBJ2-5, with D hard to call. CDR3 in DNA: TGTGCCAGCAGCCCCACTGACCGGCAAGAGACCCAGTACTTC. This gives the protein CASSPTDRQETQYF.